The present T cell receptor (beta chain) was sequenced within a study of CD8 T cells in ankylosing spondylitis. Regarding the study as a whole: What seemed typical of ankylosing spondylitis blood was a TCR beta motif built from several highly homologous variants. Disease-linked clones, CD8+, were relatively rare in peripheral blood. According to the report, clones linked to the disease were significantly enriched in matched synovial fluid samples taken from ankylosing spondylitis patients.

The CDR3 is 12 residues long. The V gene lost 6 bases and the J gene lost 7 bases, with 9 bases spanning the gap. Per germline, CDR1 WSHSY and CDR2 SAAADI. TCR beta libraries were made by quantitative 5'-RACE with molecular barcodes. Via MiXCR, TCRdb re-called the 5' RACE reads, giving one row per CDR3 protein. The table has tens of thousands of distinct CDR3 sequences, 6.5% to 9% seen once. A few counts support this clonotype. Antigen unknown. The sequenced sample consisted of blood. The V and J genes are TRBV10-2 and TRBJ2-2, with D possibly being TRBD2 (6 bases). The clonotype was recovered from a male donor with ankylosing spondylitis or in good health (not recorded which). In DNA, the CDR3 is TGCGCCAGCAGATTGCGGGGCGGGGAGCTGTTTTTT. It specifies CASRLRGGELFF.